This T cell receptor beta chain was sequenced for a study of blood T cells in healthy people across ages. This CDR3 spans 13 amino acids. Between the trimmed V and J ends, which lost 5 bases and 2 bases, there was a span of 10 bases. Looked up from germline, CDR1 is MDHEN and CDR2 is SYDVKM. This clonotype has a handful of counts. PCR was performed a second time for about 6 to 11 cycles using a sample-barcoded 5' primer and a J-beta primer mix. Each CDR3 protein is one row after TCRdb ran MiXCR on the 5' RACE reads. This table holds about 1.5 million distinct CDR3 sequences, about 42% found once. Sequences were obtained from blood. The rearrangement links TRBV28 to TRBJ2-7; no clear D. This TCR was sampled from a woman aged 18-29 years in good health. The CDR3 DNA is TGTGCCAGCAGTACCCCCGGTACCTACGAGCAGTACTTC. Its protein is CASSTPGTYEQYF.